This T cell receptor (beta chain) was retrieved from a study of tumor and adjacent non-tumor tissue in lung cancer. At the level of the study: The patients, around 9 men and roughly 5 women, were roughly 31 to 80 with stage I to III disease. Samples averaged around 4 million productive TCRbeta reads each. Study-wide results and caveats: Tumor TCR diversity, when higher, was linked to shorter survival.

A modified ARM-PCR protocol with three rounds of nested PCR amplified TCRbeta. MiXCR, run by TCRdb on the multiplex PCR reads, gives a single entry per CDR3 protein. The sample includes just over 200,000 distinct CDR3 sequences, over 55% of them seen just once. This CDR3 region has 15 residues. Looked up from germline, CDR1 is MNHNS and CDR2 is SASEGT. No cell sorting was done before RNA was extracted from the tissue. Between August and November 2014, newly diagnosed, chemotherapy-naive lung cancer patients underwent thoracic surgery in China. Note on this clonotype: The target antigen is unknown. A junction end diverges from the germline sequence, so it may reflect a read error.

The V call is TRBV6-1, the J call TRBJ2-2; 13 bases agree with TRBD2. This receptor was identified in a man in his 60s with non-small cell lung cancer. Sequencing was carried out using lung tumor tissue. Written as DNA, the CDR3 is TGTGTCAGCAGTGAAACTAGCGGGGGGGCCGGGGAGTTGTTTTTT. Protein: CVSSETSGGAGELFF.